The 8 T cell receptor beta chains in this list originate from one sample, sequenced in a study of OX40 agonist ivuxolimab in advanced cancers. Data came from immunoSEQ multiplex PCR; TCRdb stores just in-frame clones and leaves some out. The data contain 150,000 to 190,000 clones, around 94% of them singletons. The sequencing here drew on CD4+ or CD8+ T cells sorted from blood, taken in a trial of the OX40 agonist ivuxolimab. These receptors all stem from an adult with an advanced solid tumor such as melanoma, head and neck, liver or kidney cancer.

V and J are TRBV15 and TRBJ2-3; D uncertain. V lost 0 bases to trimming and J lost 6 bases, with 13 bases between them. CDR3 length: 15 amino acids. Germline V CDR1 and CDR2: LNHNV, YYDKDF (reference sequence). CDR3: CATSRDRLNADTQYF. The CDR3 region has the DNA TGTGCCACCAGCAGAGATAGGCTCAATGCGGATACGCAGTATTTT.

The chain links TRBV6-5 to TRBJ1-3; D perhaps matches TRBD1 (5 bases). The length of the CDR3 is 14 residues. The V gene's germline CDR1 is MNHEY and CDR2 SVGAGI. The V end was cut by 6 bases, the J end by 4 bases, with 13 bases between. CDR3 sequence reads: CASRATVSGNTIYF. CDR3 coding DNA: TGTGCCAGCAGGGCGACAGTCTCCGGAAACACCATATATTTT.

V usage is TRBV10-3 and J usage is TRBJ2-5, with 7 nucleotides matching TRBD2. V lost 2 bases to trimming and J lost 1 base; unmatched junction nucleotides: 10. Per germline, CDR1 ENHRY and CDR2 SYGVKD. The CDR3 is made up of 17 amino acids. CDR3 loop: CAISEIKLAVPQETQYF. The CDR3 nucleotides read TGTGCCATCAGTGAGATCAAGCTAGCGGTACCCCAAGAGACCCAGTACTTC.

About this clone itself: At one of its ends the junction is not consistent with the germline gene, which may arise from a read error. CDR3 coding DNA: TGTGCCAGCAGCCCGGGACAGGGGAAGGGTGGGCACTTC. Amino acids: CASSPGQGKGGHF. The chain joins TRBV5-6 to TRBJ2-4; 10 nucleotides line up with TRBD1. The CDR3 totals 13 residues. The V gene's germline CDR1 is SGHDT and CDR2 YYEEEE.

The chain links TRBV4-3 to TRBJ1-2; unclear D gene. The germline V gene encodes CDR1 LGHNA and CDR2 YSLEER. V was shortened by 4 bases and J by 8 bases, with 14 bases between the two germline ends. This CDR3 is built from 13 residues. The CDR3 region is CASSRVGQGGYTF. CDR3 sequence (DNA): TGCGCCAGCAGCCGGGTCGGCCAAGGGGGCTACACCTTC.

CDR3 bases: TGTGCCTGGAGCGGTTTAGCGGGAGTTCAAGATACGCAGTATTTT. It yields the protein CAWSGLAGVQDTQYF. This sequence joins TRBV30 and TRBJ2-3, with 9 bases identical to TRBD2. After removal of 3 bases from V and 5 bases from J, the junction contained 9 bases not matched to a gene. CDR3 length equals 15 residues. Per germline, CDR1 GTSNPN and CDR2 SVGIG (reference sequence).

The gene calls are TRBV19 and TRBJ1-5; no clear D. The V and J ends lost 1 base and 1 base respectively, with 5 bases between them. Germline assignment: CDR1 LNHDA and CDR2 SQIVND (reference sequence). The CDR3 covers 14 residues. The CDR3 loop is CASSIVGSNQPQHF. The CDR3 DNA sequence: TGTGCCAGTAGTATAGTGGGCAGCAATCAGCCCCAGCATTTT.

V is TRBV5-1 and J is TRBJ2-5, with D possibly matching TRBD1 (7 bases). The CDR3 runs to 14 residues. Germline lookup yields CDR1 SGHRS and CDR2 YFSETQ. Trimming removed 5 bases from V and 11 bases from J, with 22 bases in between. CDR3 in DNA: TGCGCCAGCAGTTCCCTGCAGGGGGGTGACGGTCAGTACTTC. This sequence encodes CASSSLQGGDGQYF.